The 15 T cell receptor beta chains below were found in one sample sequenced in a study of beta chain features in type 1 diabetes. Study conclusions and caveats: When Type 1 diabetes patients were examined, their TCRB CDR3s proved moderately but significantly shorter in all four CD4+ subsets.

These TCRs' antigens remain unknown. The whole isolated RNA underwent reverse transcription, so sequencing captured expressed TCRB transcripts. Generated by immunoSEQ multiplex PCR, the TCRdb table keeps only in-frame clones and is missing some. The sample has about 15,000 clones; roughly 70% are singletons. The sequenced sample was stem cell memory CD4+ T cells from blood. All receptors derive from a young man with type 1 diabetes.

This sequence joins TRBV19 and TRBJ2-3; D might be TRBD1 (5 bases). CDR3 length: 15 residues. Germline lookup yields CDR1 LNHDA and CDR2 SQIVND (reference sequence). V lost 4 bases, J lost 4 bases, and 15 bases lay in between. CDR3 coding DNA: TGTGCCAGTAGTACCCCGTATGGGGCGTCAGATACGCAGTATTTT. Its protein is CASSTPYGASDTQYF.

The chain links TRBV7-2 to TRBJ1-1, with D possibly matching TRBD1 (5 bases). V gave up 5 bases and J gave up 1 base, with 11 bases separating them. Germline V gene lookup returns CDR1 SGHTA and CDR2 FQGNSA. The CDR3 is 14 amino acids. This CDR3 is CASSVRVGNTEAFF. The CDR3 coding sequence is TGTGCCAGCAGCGTCAGGGTGGGGAACACTGAAGCTTTCTTT. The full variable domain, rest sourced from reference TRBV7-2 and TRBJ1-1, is GAGVSQSPSNKVTEKGKDVELRCDPISGHTALYWYRQSLGQGLEFLIYFQGNSAPDKSGLPSDRFSAERTGGSVSTLTIQRTQQEDSAVYLCASSVRVGNTEAFFGQGTRLTVV.

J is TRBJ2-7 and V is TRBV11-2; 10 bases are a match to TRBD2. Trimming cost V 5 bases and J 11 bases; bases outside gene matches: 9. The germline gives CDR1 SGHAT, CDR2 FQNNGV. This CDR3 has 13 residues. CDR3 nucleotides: TGTGCCAGCAGCCCTCGACAACTAGCGGGGAAGTACTTC. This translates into CASSPRQLAGKYF.

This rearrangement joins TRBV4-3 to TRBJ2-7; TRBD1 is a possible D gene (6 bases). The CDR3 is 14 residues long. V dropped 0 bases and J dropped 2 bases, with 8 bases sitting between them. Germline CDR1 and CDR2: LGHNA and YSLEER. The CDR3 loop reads CASSQDTGTYEQYF. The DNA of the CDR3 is TGCGCCAGCAGCCAAGATACAGGGACCTACGAGCAGTACTTC.

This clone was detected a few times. CDR3 bases: TGTGCCAGCAGCTTAGCTACAGGGGGCGCGGGCTATGGCTACACCTTC. Translation gives CASSLATGGAGYGYTF. V gene TRBV7-2 combines with J gene TRBJ1-2; 9 nucleotides align to TRBD1. V lost 0 bases, J lost 4 bases, and 6 bases stayed unmatched. CDR3 length: 16 residues. The germline gives CDR1 SGHTA, CDR2 FQGNSA.

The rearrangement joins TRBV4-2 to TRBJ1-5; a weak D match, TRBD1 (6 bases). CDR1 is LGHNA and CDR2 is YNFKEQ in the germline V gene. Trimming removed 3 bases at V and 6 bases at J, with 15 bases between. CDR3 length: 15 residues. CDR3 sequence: CASSQVPGQSQPQHF. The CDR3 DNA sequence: TGTGCCAGCAGCCAGGTCCCGGGACAAAGTCAGCCCCAGCATTTT.

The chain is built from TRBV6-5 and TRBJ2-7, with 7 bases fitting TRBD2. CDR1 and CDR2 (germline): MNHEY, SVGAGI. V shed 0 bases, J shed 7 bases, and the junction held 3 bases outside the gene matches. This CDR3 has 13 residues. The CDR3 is CASSYSRGTEQYF. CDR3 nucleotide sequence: TGTGCCAGCAGTTACTCGCGGGGGACGGAGCAGTACTTC.

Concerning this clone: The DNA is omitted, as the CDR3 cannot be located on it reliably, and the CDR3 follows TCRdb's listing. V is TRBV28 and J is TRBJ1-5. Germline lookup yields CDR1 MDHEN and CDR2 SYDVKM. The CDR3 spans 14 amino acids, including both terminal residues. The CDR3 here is CASILGGGGQPQHF.

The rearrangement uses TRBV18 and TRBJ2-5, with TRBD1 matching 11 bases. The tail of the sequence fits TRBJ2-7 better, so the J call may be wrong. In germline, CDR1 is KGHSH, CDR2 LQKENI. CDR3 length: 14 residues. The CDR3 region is CASSPGTGGIEQYF. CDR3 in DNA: TGTGCCAGCTCACCAGGGACAGGGGGGATCGAGCAGTACTTC.

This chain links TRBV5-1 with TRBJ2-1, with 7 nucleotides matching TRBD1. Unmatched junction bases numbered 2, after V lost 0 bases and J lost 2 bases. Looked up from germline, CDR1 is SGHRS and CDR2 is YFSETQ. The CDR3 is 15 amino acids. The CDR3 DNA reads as TGCGCCAGCAGCTTGGACAGGGGCGCCTACAATGAGCAGTTCTTC. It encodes CASSLDRGAYNEQFF.

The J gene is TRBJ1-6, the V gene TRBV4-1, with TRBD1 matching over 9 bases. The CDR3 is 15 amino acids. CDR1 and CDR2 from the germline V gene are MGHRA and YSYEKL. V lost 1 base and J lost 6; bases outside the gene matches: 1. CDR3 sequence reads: CASSQGQGVNSPLHF. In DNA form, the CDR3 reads TGCGCCAGCAGCCAAGGACAGGGGGTTAATTCACCCCTCCACTTT.

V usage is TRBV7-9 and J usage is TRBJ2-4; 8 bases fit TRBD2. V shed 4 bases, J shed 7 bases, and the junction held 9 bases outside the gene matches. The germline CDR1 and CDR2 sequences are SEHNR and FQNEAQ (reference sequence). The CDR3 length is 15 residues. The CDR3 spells CASSYPGGTANIQYF. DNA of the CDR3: TGTGCCAGCAGCTACCCGGGGGGGACTGCGAACATTCAGTACTTC.

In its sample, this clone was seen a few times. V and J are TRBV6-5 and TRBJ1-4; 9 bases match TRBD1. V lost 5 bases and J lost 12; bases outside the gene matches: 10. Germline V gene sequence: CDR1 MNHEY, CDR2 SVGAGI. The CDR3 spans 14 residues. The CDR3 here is CASSRDRGNVELFF. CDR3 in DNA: TGTGCCAGCAGTCGCGACAGGGGGAATGTTGAACTGTTTTTT.

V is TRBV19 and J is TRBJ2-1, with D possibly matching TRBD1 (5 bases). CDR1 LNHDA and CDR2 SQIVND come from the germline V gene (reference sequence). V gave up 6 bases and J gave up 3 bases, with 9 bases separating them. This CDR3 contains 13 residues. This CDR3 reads CASSWGVYNEQFF. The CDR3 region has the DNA TGTGCCAGTAGCTGGGGCGTCTACAATGAGCAGTTCTTC.

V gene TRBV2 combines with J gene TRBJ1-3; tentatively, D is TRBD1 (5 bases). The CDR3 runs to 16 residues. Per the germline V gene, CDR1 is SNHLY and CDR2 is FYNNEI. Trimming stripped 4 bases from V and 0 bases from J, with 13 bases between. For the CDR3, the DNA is TGTGCCAGCAGTGCCCCGGGACTAAGCTCTGGAAACACCATATATTTT. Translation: CASSAPGLSSGNTIYF.